One sample yielded the 21 T cell receptor beta chains listed below, sequenced in a study of blood T cell repertoires in COVID-19. Sequencing used immunoSEQ multiplex PCR; TCRdb keeps in-frame clones, though not all of them. The sample lists roughly 180,000 clones; 82% were seen once. Sequencing was performed on PBMCs or T cells enriched from blood (not recorded which). The source of these receptors is a man aged 35 to 55 who had recovered from COVID-19.

CDR3 bases: TGCGCCAGCAGCTTGGATAGATCCAAAGATACGCAGTATTTT. The encoded protein is CASSLDRSKDTQYF. The chain joins TRBV5-1 to TRBJ2-3; D unclear. CDR3 size: 14 residues. Germline CDR1 is SGHRS and CDR2 is YFSETQ. Trimming pared 0 bases from V and 5 bases from J, leaving 10 bases between.

The rearrangement links TRBV5-4 to TRBJ2-3, with 12 bases fitting TRBD2. The CDR3 consists of 16 residues. Per germline, CDR1 SGHNT and CDR2 YYREEE (reference sequence). With V trimmed by 3 bases and J by 2 bases, 4 bases remained unmatched. CDR3 nucleotide sequence: TGTGCCAGCAGCTCCCGACTAGCGGGAGCCACAGATACGCAGTATTTT. This encodes CASSSRLAGATDTQYF.

The rearrangement uses TRBV7-9 and TRBJ1-2; 8 bases line up with TRBD1. V shed 5 bases and J 4 bases; nucleotides not matched to a gene: 9. The CDR3 extends over 15 amino acids. Germline CDR1 is SEHNR and CDR2 is FQNEAQ (reference sequence). CDR3: CASSLTLDRVYGYTF. Here the CDR3 DNA reads TGTGCCAGCAGCCTGACATTGGACAGGGTCTATGGCTACACCTTC.

The CDR3 nucleotides read TGCAGCGTGATAACTAGCGGCTCCTACGAGCAGTACTTC. Protein sequence: CSVITSGSYEQYF. The chain is built from TRBV29-1 and TRBJ2-7, with 8 bases fitting TRBD2. CDR1 is SQVTM and CDR2 is ANQGSEA in the germline V gene. V lost 6 bases, J lost 0 bases, and 4 bases stayed unmatched. The CDR3 has 13 residues.

The chain recombines TRBV5-1 with TRBJ2-3, with no clear D. CDR3 length: 15 amino acids. With 3 bases removed from V and 2 bases from J, the gap between germline ends came to 13 bases. The germline CDR1 and CDR2 sequences are SGHRS and YFSETQ. The CDR3 spells CASSSNYQTTDTQYF. In nucleotides, the CDR3 is TGCGCCAGCAGCTCCAACTACCAAACCACAGATACGCAGTATTTT.

The chain is built from TRBV5-1 and TRBJ1-2, with TRBD1 as a possible D gene (6 bases). The V end lost 4 bases, the J end lost 10 bases, and 17 bases lay between the germline ends. The germline gives CDR1 SGHRS, CDR2 YFSETQ. The CDR3 totals 13 residues. The CDR3 here is CASSPEGQSFYTF. For the CDR3, the DNA is TGCGCCAGCAGCCCGGAAGGACAGTCCTTCTACACCTTC. Full variable domain (outside the CDR3, taken from reference TRBV5-1 and TRBJ1-2): KAGVTQTPRYLIKTRGQQVTLSCSPISGHRSVSWYQQTPGQGLQFLFEYFSETQRNKGNFPGRFSGRQFSNSRSEMNVSTLELGDSALYLCASSPEGQSFYTFGSGTRLTVV.

The V gene is TRBV19, the J gene TRBJ1-2; unclear D gene. Germline lookup yields CDR1 LNHDA and CDR2 SQIVND (reference sequence). The CDR3 is made up of 12 amino acids. V lost 10 bases and J lost 4, with 13 bases in between. This CDR3 reads CATWGVSYGYTF. For the CDR3, the DNA is TGTGCCACCTGGGGAGTCTCCTATGGCTACACCTTC.

The chain links TRBV7-2 to TRBJ2-5; perhaps TRBD2 as D (5 bases). This CDR3 has 13 amino acids. Deletions cut 4 bases from V and 9 bases from J, with 15 bases between. The germline gives CDR1 SGHTA, CDR2 FQGNSA. The CDR3 DNA reads as TGTGCCAGCAGCTCCTCCGCCGGGGAACCCCAGTACTTC. It encodes CASSSSAGEPQYF.

The rearrangement uses TRBV7-2 and TRBJ2-1; 7 bases are shared with TRBD2. Germline V gives CDR1 SGHTA, CDR2 FQGNSA. This CDR3 contains 14 residues. Losses at the gene ends were 3 bases for V and 9 bases for J; bases not matched to a gene: 8. The CDR3 DNA reads TGTGCCAGCAGCTTCAGCGGGAAAGTAGGTGAGCAGTTCTTC. Encoded protein: CASSFSGKVGEQFF.

The chain carries TRBV29-1 and TRBJ2-3; 8 nucleotides align to TRBD2. The ends lost 7 bases at V and 0 bases at J; junction bases unmatched: 6. Germline loops: CDR1 SQVTM, CDR2 ANQGSEA. This CDR3 has 14 amino acids. The CDR3 bases are TGCAGCGCAACACGGGAGGGCAGCACAGATACGCAGTATTTT. Encoded protein: CSATREGSTDTQYF.

This chain connects TRBV10-3 to TRBJ2-7; D is perhaps TRBD2 (5 bases). The CDR3 sequence is 15 residues long. Trimming shortened V by 0 bases and J by 6 bases, and 15 bases separated the two germline ends. Germline CDR1 ENHRY, CDR2 SYGVKD. The CDR3 is CAISESEGIVREQYV. For the CDR3, the DNA is TGTGCCATCAGTGAGTCAGAGGGTATCGTGCGCGAGCAGTACGTC.

This chain links TRBV20-1 with TRBJ2-3; a weak D match, TRBD2 (6 bases). The germline gives CDR1 DFQATT, CDR2 SNEGSKA (reference sequence). The CDR3 is 14 amino acids. V lost 3 bases and J lost 1, with 11 bases in between. CDR3 sequence (DNA): TGCAGTGCTAGTCACGGGAGAGGCACAGATACGCAGTATTTT. Residues: CSASHGRGTDTQYF.

This clone was seen only a few times. Written as DNA, the CDR3 is TGTGCCAGTAGAAACAGCGGGAGTTACAATGAGCAGTTCTTC. Its protein is CASRNSGSYNEQFF. V and J are TRBV19 and TRBJ2-1, with TRBD2 matching 8 bases. The CDR3 sequence is 14 residues long. Per germline, CDR1 LNHDA and CDR2 SQIVND (reference sequence). The V and J ends lost 6 bases and 4 bases, in that order; junction bases with no gene match: 5.

The V and J genes are TRBV4-2 and TRBJ2-1, with 9 bases lining up with TRBD2. After removal of 4 bases from V and 5 bases from J, the junction contained 12 bases not matched to a gene. Germline V CDR1 and CDR2: LGHNA, YNFKEQ. CDR3 length: 17 amino acids. The CDR3 DNA reads TGTGCCAGCAGCCGTAAAATAGCGGGAGATCTTCACAATGAGCAGTTCTTC. Protein product: CASSRKIAGDLHNEQFF.

This chain uses TRBV30 with TRBJ2-2; unclear D gene. Trimming removed 3 bases at V and 2 bases at J, with 7 bases between. CDR3 size: 13 residues. Per germline, CDR1 GTSNPN and CDR2 SVGIG (reference sequence). CDR3 DNA sequence: TGTGCCTGGAGGAGGCAAAACACCGGGGAGCTGTTTTTT. Residues: CAWRRQNTGELFF.

The chain employs TRBV7-2 and TRBJ2-5; 7 nucleotides line up with TRBD2. Per germline, CDR1 SGHTA and CDR2 FQGNSA. The CDR3 is 13 amino acids. V was clipped by 8 bases and J by 1 base; unmatched bases: 4. The chain's CDR3 is CASSAGIQETQYF. DNA of the CDR3: TGTGCCAGCTCAGCGGGGATCCAAGAGACCCAGTACTTC.

The chain carries TRBV9 and TRBJ2-1; 10 bases map to TRBD2. Germline trimming cut 1 base from V and 6 bases from J; bases unmatched to any gene: 4. CDR1 and CDR2 from the germline V gene are SGDLS and YYNGEE. The CDR3 sequence is 15 residues long. In DNA form, the CDR3 reads TGTGCCAGCAGCGTACAAGCGGGAGGGGGCAATGAGCAGTTCTTC. Amino acids: CASSVQAGGGNEQFF.

The genes are TRBV9 and TRBJ1-3, with D possibly matching TRBD1 (5 bases). The CDR3 length is 17 residues. V lost 0 bases to trimming and J lost 4 bases, with 17 bases between them. Germline assignment: CDR1 SGDLS and CDR2 YYNGEE. Written as DNA, the CDR3 is TGTGCCAGCAGCGTAGGGTTAGGGGAGGGTGTAGGAAACACCATATATTTT. It codes for CASSVGLGEGVGNTIYF.

This sequence joins TRBV7-8 and TRBJ1-5; 7 bases agree with TRBD1. V shed 6 bases and J 0 bases; nucleotides not matched to a gene: 17. Per the germline V gene, CDR1 is SGHVS and CDR2 is FQNEAQ. The CDR3 has 19 residues. CDR3 sequence: CASSRTTGARTFSNQPQHF. In DNA, the CDR3 is TGTGCCAGCAGTCGGACTACAGGGGCCCGAACTTTTAGCAATCAGCCCCAGCATTTT.

This clone was found once. V usage is TRBV5-6 and J usage is TRBJ1-5; 10 bases map to TRBD1. The CDR3 covers 15 residues. V gave up 0 bases and J gave up 7 bases; unmatched junction bases: 4. Germline CDR1 is SGHDT and CDR2 is YYEEEE. CDR3 in amino acids: CASSLADRGRQPQHF. In nucleotides, the CDR3 is TGTGCCAGCAGCTTGGCGGACAGGGGGAGGCAGCCCCAGCATTTT.

The chain is built from TRBV7-9 and TRBJ1-5; TRBD1 matches at 10 bases. Trimming removed 4 bases from V and 6 bases from J; junction bases left unmatched: 9. Looked up from germline, CDR1 is SEHNR and CDR2 is FQNEAQ (reference sequence). The CDR3 totals 16 residues. The CDR3, as DNA: TGTGCCAGCAGCTCGGCGGACAGGGGGGCCGCTCAGCCCCAGCATTTT. Residues: CASSSADRGAAQPQHF.